A single sample gave rise to the 10 T cell receptor beta chains below, sequenced in a study of cytomegalovirus exposure and HLA in healthy donors. Primers included in the PCR were 60 Vbeta and 13 Jbeta primers. The assay was immunoSEQ multiplex PCR, and TCRdb's table has in-frame clones only and misses some. The sample shows some 130,000 clones, approximately 80% of them seen only once. The sequencing sample was made of PBMCs. Receptor source: a man in his forties in good health and CMV-seronegative.

This chain links TRBV28 with TRBJ1-1; 8 bases match TRBD1. Germline CDR1 and CDR2: MDHEN and SYDVKM. This CDR3 has 15 residues. Losses at the gene ends were 5 bases for V and 1 base for J; bases not matched to a gene: 6. In DNA, the CDR3 is TGTGCCAGCAGTACCTACGGGACAGGGAACACTGAAGCTTTCTTT. Residues: CASSTYGTGNTEAFF. The full variable domain, rest sourced from reference TRBV28 and TRBJ1-1, is DVKVTQSSRYLVKRTGEKVFLECVQDMDHENMFWYRQDPGLGLRLIYFSYDVKMKEKGDIPEGYSVSREKKERFSLILESASTNQTSMYLCASSTYGTGNTEAFFGQGTRLTVV.

Here the CDR3 reads CASSLVPTGGQETQYF. CDR3 DNA: TGCGCCAGCAGCTTGGTACCGACAGGGGGACAAGAGACCCAGTACTTC. The chain uses TRBV5-1 and TRBJ2-5; 9 bases match TRBD1. The CDR3 totals 16 residues. Germline loops: CDR1 SGHRS, CDR2 YFSETQ. V was pared by 0 bases and J by 2 bases, with 5 bases of the junction left unmatched.

V is TRBV7-2 and J is TRBJ2-2, with TRBD2 identical over 8 bases. Germline V gives CDR1 SGHTA, CDR2 FQGNSA. V was pared by 1 base and J by 6 bases, with 10 bases of the junction left unmatched. CDR3 length: 17 residues. The DNA of the CDR3 is TGTGCCAGCAGCTTAGGGTATGGAGCGGGAGCCCCCGGGGAGCTGTTTTTT. It is translated as CASSLGYGAGAPGELFF.

This chain links TRBV7-2 with TRBJ1-4, with 11 nucleotides matching TRBD1. CDR3 length: 18 amino acids. Germline loops: CDR1 SGHTA, CDR2 FQGNSA. J gave up 0 bases and V 3 bases, and 6 bases lay outside the gene matches. The CDR3 DNA reads TGTGCCAGCAGCTTTCCTCCGGGACAGGGGGCAACTAATGAAAAACTGTTTTTT. This codes for CASSFPPGQGATNEKLFF.

The gene calls are TRBV10-3 and TRBJ2-7; 7 nucleotides line up with TRBD1. The CDR3 totals 13 residues. In germline, CDR1 is ENHRY, CDR2 SYGVKD. Trimming removed 7 bases from V and 7 bases from J; junction bases left unmatched: 10. The CDR3 bases are TGTGCCATCATGGGGACAGATTATAGGGAGCAGTACTTC. Amino acid sequence: CAIMGTDYREQYF.

V is TRBV7-2 and J is TRBJ2-3; 11 bases agree with TRBD2. V gave up 1 base and J gave up 1 base; unmatched junction bases: 7. The CDR3 sequence is 18 residues long. Germline V gene sequence: CDR1 SGHTA, CDR2 FQGNSA. The CDR3 DNA reads as TGTGCCAGCAGCTTAGGGATCTTAGCGGGGGGGGGCACAGATACGCAGTATTTT. Protein sequence: CASSLGILAGGGTDTQYF.

This rearrangement joins TRBV6-5 to TRBJ2-1; 8 nucleotides align to TRBD1. The germline CDR1 and CDR2 sequences are MNHEY and SVGAGI. The CDR3 consists of 14 residues. The ends lost 0 bases at V and 10 bases at J; junction bases unmatched: 5. This chain's CDR3 is CASSYSRGQGEQFF. DNA of the CDR3: TGTGCCAGCAGTTACTCACGAGGACAGGGCGAGCAGTTCTTC.

The chain employs TRBV7-9 and TRBJ2-2; tentative D call: TRBD1 (6 bases). Germline CDR1 reads SEHNR; CDR2 reads FQNEAQ (reference sequence). There are 15 residues in the CDR3. Trimming shortened V by 7 bases and J by 0 bases, and 12 bases separated the two germline ends. The CDR3: CASILGTTNTGELFF. The CDR3 DNA reads as TGTGCCAGCATTCTAGGGACAACGAACACCGGGGAGCTGTTTTTT.

The CDR3 DNA is TGCGCCAGCAGCCAAGTTATCCCCCTGATGGGACAGGGGGGTTTCTCTGGAAACACCATATATTTT. This translates into CASSQVIPLMGQGGFSGNTIYF. The rearrangement uses TRBV4-3 and TRBJ1-3, with 11 nucleotides matching TRBD1. This CDR3 has 22 residues. Per the germline V gene, CDR1 is LGHNA and CDR2 is YSLEER. V trimming: 1 base; J trimming: 0 bases; junction bases outside the gene matches: 17.

On this clone itself: The junction departs from the called germline gene at one end, perhaps through a read error. CDR3: CASSQQTPNTVAFF. DNA for the CDR3: TGTGCCAGCAGTCAACAGACACCGAACACTGTAGCTTTCTTT. V usage is TRBV2 and J usage is TRBJ1-1; D is ambiguous. Germline values: CDR1 SNHLY, CDR2 FYNNEI. The CDR3 has 14 amino acids.